This T cell receptor (beta chain) derives from a study of blood T cell repertoires in COVID-19. Sequenced by immunoSEQ multiplex PCR; TCRdb stores in-frame clones only, minus some. Of roughly 250,000 clones detected, roughly 90% appear once; the ten largest clones hold less than 15%. This clone was observed a single time. The CDR3 loop spans 14 amino acids. The germline gives CDR1 SGHNT, CDR2 YYREEE (reference sequence). V gave up 2 bases and J gave up 3 bases; unmatched junction bases: 4. This chain uses TRBV5-4 with TRBJ1-1; 7 nucleotides match TRBD1. The sequencing input was peripheral blood. The sequence derives from a woman in her 30s with COVID-19, enrolled during active disease. The CDR3 loop reads CASSLPTGDTEAFF. In nucleotides, the CDR3 is TGTGCCAGCAGCTTACCTACAGGGGACACTGAAGCTTTCTTT. Complete variable domain (other parts from reference TRBV5-4 and TRBJ1-1): ETGVTQSPTHLIKTRGQQVTLRCSSQSGHNTVSWYQQALGQGPQFIFQYYREEENGRGNFPPRFSGLQFPNYSSELNVNALELDDSALYLCASSLPTGDTEAFFGQGTRLTVV.